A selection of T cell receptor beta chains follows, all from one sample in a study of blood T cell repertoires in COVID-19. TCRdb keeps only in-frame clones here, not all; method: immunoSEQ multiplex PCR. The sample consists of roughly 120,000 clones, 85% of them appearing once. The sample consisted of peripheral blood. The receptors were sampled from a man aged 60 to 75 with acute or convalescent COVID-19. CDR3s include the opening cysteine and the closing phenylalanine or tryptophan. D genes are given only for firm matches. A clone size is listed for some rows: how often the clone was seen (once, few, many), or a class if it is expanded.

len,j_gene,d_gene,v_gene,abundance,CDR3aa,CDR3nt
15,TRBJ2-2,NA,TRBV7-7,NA,CASSQNRAPTGELFF,TGTGCCAGCAGCCAGAACAGGGCCCCCACCGGGGAGCTGTTTTTT
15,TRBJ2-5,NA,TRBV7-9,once,CASSPTSTVQETQYF,TGTGCCAGCAGCCCGACCTCGACAGTACAAGAGACCCAGTACTTC
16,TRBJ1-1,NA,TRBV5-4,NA,CASSPDGGRLDTEAFF,TGTGCCAGCAGCCCGGACGGGGGGCGCTTGGACACTGAAGCTTTCTTT
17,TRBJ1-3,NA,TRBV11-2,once,CASSLGNGLRGGNTIYF,TGTGCCAGCAGCTTGGGGAACGGCCTCCGGGGAGGAAACACCATATATTTT
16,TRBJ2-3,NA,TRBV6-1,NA,CASSDWQGLSTDTQYF,TGTGCCAGCAGTGATTGGCAGGGACTGAGCACAGATACGCAGTATTTT
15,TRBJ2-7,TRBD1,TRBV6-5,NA,CASSQGQLGSVGQYF,TGTGCCAGCTCCCAGGGACAGTTGGGTTCTGTGGGGCAGTACTTC
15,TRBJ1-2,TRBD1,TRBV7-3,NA,CASSLRGGADYGYTF,TGTGCCAGCAGCTTAAGAGGGGGCGCGGACTATGGCTACACCTTC
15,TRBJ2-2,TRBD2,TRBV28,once,CASTPGGGITGELFF,TGTGCCAGCACCCCGGGCGGGGGGATCACCGGGGAGCTGTTTTTT
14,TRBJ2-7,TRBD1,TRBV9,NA,CASSLGQEPYEQYF,TGTGCCAGCAGCCTCGGACAGGAACCCTACGAGCAGTACTTC
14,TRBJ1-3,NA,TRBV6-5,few,CASTRSGAGNTIYF,TGTGCCAGCACGCGGAGTGGAGCGGGAAACACCATATATTTT
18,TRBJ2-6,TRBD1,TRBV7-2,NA,CASSPRQGAGSGANVLTF,TGTGCCAGCAGCCCGAGACAGGGGGCAGGTTCTGGGGCCAACGTCCTGACTTTC
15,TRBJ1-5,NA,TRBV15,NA,CATSRAGAPGQPQHF,TGTGCCACCAGCAGAGCTGGGGCGCCCGGTCAGCCCCAGCATTTT
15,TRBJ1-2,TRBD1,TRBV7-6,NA,CASSSTGAHPNGYTF,TGTGCCAGCAGCTCAACAGGGGCCCACCCCAATGGCTACACCTTC
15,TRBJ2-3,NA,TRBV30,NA,CAWSRLVGAQDTQYF,TGTGCCTGGAGTCGACTAGTAGGGGCTCAGGATACGCAGTATTTT
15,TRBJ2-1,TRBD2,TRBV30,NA,CAWSPSGSSYNEQFF,TGTGCCTGGAGTCCAAGCGGGAGCTCCTACAATGAGCAGTTCTTC
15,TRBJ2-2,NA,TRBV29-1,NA,CSVEDLRRAGGELFF,TGCAGCGTTGAAGATCTTCGGAGGGCGGGCGGGGAGCTGTTTTTT
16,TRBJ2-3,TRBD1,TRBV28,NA,CASSQPGTGVTDTQYF,TGTGCCAGCAGTCAACCCGGGACAGGGGTGACAGATACGCAGTATTTT
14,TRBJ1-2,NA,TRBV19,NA,CASSIEGTEGGYTF,TGTGCCAGTAGTATAGAGGGGACTGAGGGCGGCTACACCTTC
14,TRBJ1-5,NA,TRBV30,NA,CAWSYSRGNQPQHF,TGTGCCTGGAGTTACTCTAGGGGGAATCAGCCCCAGCATTTT
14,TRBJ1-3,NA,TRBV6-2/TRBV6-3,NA,CASSYMSSGNTIYF,TGTGCCAGCAGTTACATGAGCTCTGGAAACACCATATATTTT
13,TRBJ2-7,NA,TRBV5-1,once,CASSLAGSREQYF,TGCGCCAGCAGCTTGGCCGGGTCCCGCGAGCAGTACTTC
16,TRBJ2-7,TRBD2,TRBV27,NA,CASSPQTSGVPYEQYF,TGTGCCAGCAGTCCCCAGACTAGCGGAGTTCCCTACGAGCAGTACTTC